Each of the 5 T cell receptor beta chains below was sequenced from the same sample in a study of T cell responses to AZD1222 COVID-19 vaccine. Here immunoSEQ multiplex PCR was the method, and the copy in TCRdb shows in-frame clones only, minus some. This table has 130,000 or so clones, 75% to 90% appearing once. Material: peripheral blood, obtained on day 0 of AZD1222 vaccination. The receptor source for this set is an adult in good health.

The gene calls are TRBV7-3 and TRBJ2-5; 15 bases are a match to TRBD2. The length of the CDR3 is 17 residues. CDR1 is SGHTA, CDR2 FQGTGA, per germline. V lost 5 bases and J lost 2; bases outside the gene matches: 6. The CDR3: CASSLGLAGGGQETQYF. CDR3 coding DNA: TGTGCCAGCAGCCTGGGACTAGCGGGAGGAGGTCAAGAGACCCAGTACTTC. The full variable domain, completed using reference TRBV7-3 and TRBJ2-5, is GAGVSQTPSNKVTEKGKYVELRCDPISGHTALYWYRQSLGQGPEFLIYFQGTGAADDSGLPNDRFFAVRPEGSVSTLKIQRTERGDSAVYLCASSLGLAGGGQETQYFGPGTRLLVL.

This clone was seen a single time. The rearrangement links TRBV28 to TRBJ2-1; 12 positions match TRBD2. With 4 bases clipped from V and 8 bases from J, the junction kept 9 bases outside the gene matches. This CDR3 comprises 16 residues. CDR1 and CDR2 (germline): MDHEN, SYDVKM. The CDR3 bases are TGTGCCAGCAGTTGGCACGGGACTAGCGGGTCCTATGAGCAGTTCTTC. Translation: CASSWHGTSGSYEQFF.

This clone was observed a handful of times. V and J are TRBV6-5 and TRBJ1-1; D is unresolved. The CDR3 loop spans 14 amino acids. The germline CDR1 and CDR2 sequences are MNHEY and SVGAGI. Trimming pared 6 bases from V and 4 bases from J, leaving 15 bases between. The CDR3 loop is CASRSERPGTEAFF. CDR3 sequence (DNA): TGTGCCAGCAGATCTGAAAGGCCGGGCACTGAAGCTTTCTTT.

The chain couples TRBV5-1 to TRBJ1-3, with a tentative D call TRBD1 (6 bases). Germline V gives CDR1 SGHRS, CDR2 YFSETQ. The V end lost 5 bases, the J end lost 2 bases, and 14 bases lay between the germline ends. This CDR3 is 15 amino acids long. CDR3 DNA sequence: TGCGCCAGCAGTTTACTACAGGGCCCTGGAAACACCATATATTTT. Translating gives CASSLLQGPGNTIYF. Full variable domain (rest looked up from reference TRBV5-1 and TRBJ1-3): KAGVTQTPRYLIKTRGQQVTLSCSPISGHRSVSWYQQTPGQGLQFLFEYFSETQRNKGNFPGRFSGRQFSNSRSEMNVSTLELGDSALYLCASSLLQGPGNTIYFGEGSWLTVV.

This rearrangement joins TRBV21-1 to TRBJ1-2; TRBD1 is the table's D call, not checked against the DNA. TRBV21-1 is tagged as a pseudogene. The CDR3 runs 17 residues. This CDR3 is CASSALERAPYRHGYTF. The CDR3 DNA sequence: TGTGCCAGCAGCGCCCTAGAAAGGGCACCTTACAGGCATGGCTACACCTTC.